The 24 T cell receptor beta chains below were found in one sample sequenced in a study of blood T cell repertoires in COVID-19. The repertoire was sequenced with immunoSEQ multiplex PCR; TCRdb's copy has only in-frame clones and lacks some. Here the sample spans under 300,000 clones, about 80% being singletons. Sequenced input: PBMCs or T cells enriched from blood (not recorded which). The source of these receptors is a man aged 50 or older who had recovered from COVID-19.

This clone was seen ten or more times. The rearrangement uses TRBV19 and TRBJ1-1; TRBD1 is a possible D gene (5 bases). CDR3 length: 14 residues. Between the trimmed V and J ends, which lost 3 bases and 4 bases, there was a span of 12 bases. Germline values: CDR1 LNHDA, CDR2 SQIVND (reference sequence). The CDR3 region is CASSIGRAVTEAFF. The CDR3 coding sequence is TGTGCCAGTAGTATTGGCAGGGCCGTCACTGAAGCTTTCTTT.

This chain connects TRBV11-3 to TRBJ2-1, with unresolved D. The CDR3 consists of 15 residues. V was cut by 6 bases and J by 0 bases, with 12 bases left in between. The germline CDR1 and CDR2 sequences are SGHNT and YENEEA. CDR3 sequence (DNA): TGTGCCAGCAGAATTGCTAGATCCTCCTACAATGAGCAGTTCTTC. It codes for CASRIARSSYNEQFF.

The chain combines TRBV5-5 with TRBJ1-1, with 7 bases lining up with TRBD1. From germline, CDR1 is SGHKS and CDR2 YYEKEE (reference sequence). With 4 bases clipped from V and 11 bases from J, the junction kept 14 bases outside the gene matches. This CDR3 has 14 amino acids. In DNA form, the CDR3 reads TGTGCCAGCAGCCCACCCAAATTTGACAGGGCGGCTTTCTTT. This encodes CASSPPKFDRAAFF.

This chain connects TRBV6-6 to TRBJ1-2; TRBD1 might be the D (5 bases). Germline V CDR1 and CDR2: MNHNY, SVGAGI (reference sequence). V shed 4 bases and J shed 2 bases, with 11 bases lying between them. The CDR3 is 14 residues long. This chain's CDR3 is CASSSDTLNYGYTF. Here the CDR3 DNA reads TGTGCCAGCAGTTCGGACACTCTGAACTATGGCTACACCTTC.

CDR3 sequence (DNA): TGTGCCAGCAGCCAAGTCAGGGCTCTAGGCACCGGGGAGCTGTTTTTT. Translating it yields CASSQVRALGTGELFF. V gene TRBV14 combines with J gene TRBJ2-2; perhaps TRBD1 as D (5 bases). V lost 1 base and J lost 4, with 13 bases in between. Germline V lookup: CDR1 SGHDN, CDR2 FVKESK. CDR3 length: 16 residues.

The V call is TRBV11-3, the J call TRBJ2-5; the D gene is possibly TRBD1 (6 bases). V lost 5 bases to trimming and J lost 0 bases, with 10 bases between them. The CDR3 contains 14 residues. Germline CDR1 and CDR2: SGHNT and YENEEA. The CDR3 DNA is TGTGCCAGCAGCGACCAGGGGTACCAAGAGACCCAGTACTTC. Its translation is CASSDQGYQETQYF.

The chain couples TRBV11-2 to TRBJ1-1, with a possible D match to TRBD1 (6 bases). V was pared by 1 base and J by 7 bases, with 16 bases between. The CDR3 sequence is 15 residues long. The germline CDR1 and CDR2 sequences are SGHAT and FQNNGV. The CDR3 bases are TGTGCCAGCAGCTTAGTTGGCGCCAGGGGAAGTGAAGCTTTCTTT. It is translated as CASSLVGARGSEAFF.

The J gene is TRBJ2-5, the V gene TRBV20-1; D remains ambiguous. Germline lookup yields CDR1 DFQATT and CDR2 SNEGSKA (reference sequence). Trimming removed 2 bases at V and 1 base at J, with 2 bases between. The CDR3 spans 11 residues. CDR3 nucleotides: TGCAGTGCTAGACTCCAAGAGACCCAGTACTTC. Amino acid sequence: CSARLQETQYF.

The CDR3 nucleotides read TGTGCCAGCAGCCCTGAGCGGGAGTGGAGCACCGGGGAGCTGTTTTTT. It encodes CASSPEREWSTGELFF. This chain connects TRBV3-1 (or the pseudogene TRBV3-2) to TRBJ2-2, with 8 bases identical to TRBD2. The V segment lost 4 bases and the J segment 4 bases; nucleotides outside the gene matches: 8. Germline CDR1 reads LGHDT; CDR2 reads YNNKEL (reference sequence). CDR3 length: 16 amino acids.

The chain links TRBV7-2 to TRBJ2-4, with D perhaps TRBD1 (6 bases). The V and J ends lost 5 bases and 6 bases respectively, with 11 bases between them. The CDR3 has 13 residues. CDR1 is SGHTA and CDR2 is FQGNSA in the germline V gene. CDR3 DNA: TGTGCCAGCAGCCGAGGGGGAGTAAACATTCAGTACTTC. This encodes CASSRGGVNIQYF.

In nucleotides, the CDR3 is TGCGCCAGCTGTCGGGACACACTGAACACTGAAGCTTTCTTT. It encodes CASCRDTLNTEAFF. This rearrangement joins TRBV5-1 to TRBJ1-1; possible D gene TRBD1, 6 bases. Trimming removed 7 bases from V and 0 bases from J, with 13 bases in between. This CDR3 has 14 residues. CDR1 is SGHRS, CDR2 YFSETQ, per germline.

The chain carries TRBV18 and TRBJ1-1, with D possibly being TRBD1 (6 bases). Germline CDR1 reads KGHSH; CDR2 reads LQKENI. The V and J ends lost 1 base and 1 base respectively, with 7 bases between them. This CDR3 is 14 amino acids long. The CDR3, as DNA: TGTGCCAGCTCACCACAGGACAGGAACACTGAAGCTTTCTTT. Protein product: CASSPQDRNTEAFF.

This chain links TRBV2 with TRBJ1-5; maybe TRBD1 (6 bases). The CDR3 sequence is 14 residues long. V was pared by 5 bases and J by 0 bases, with 8 bases between. Looked up from germline, CDR1 is SNHLY and CDR2 is FYNNEI. The CDR3 coding sequence is TGTGCCAGCAGTATGGACAGTAGCAATCAGCCCCAGCATTTT. The encoded protein is CASSMDSSNQPQHF.

The chain combines TRBV6-5 with TRBJ1-1; D ambiguous. Germline CDR1 is MNHEY and CDR2 is SVGAGI. The CDR3 spans 14 residues. Trimming cost V 4 bases and J 3 bases, with 12 bases left between them. The CDR3 loop reads CASSSLTGDTEAFF. CDR3 DNA: TGTGCCAGCAGTTCCTTGACGGGAGACACTGAAGCTTTCTTT.

The chain has TRBV7-2 and TRBJ1-5; tentatively, D is TRBD1 (5 bases). Germline V gene lookup returns CDR1 SGHTA and CDR2 FQGNSA. Trimming removed 6 bases at V and 5 bases at J, with 20 bases between. The CDR3 spans 16 residues. The CDR3 sequence is CASSPRGGAMDQPQHF. CDR3 nucleotide sequence: TGTGCCAGCAGTCCCCGGGGGGGAGCCATGGATCAGCCCCAGCATTTT.

This chain links TRBV5-1 with TRBJ2-2; 8 nucleotides match TRBD1. V shed 4 bases, J shed 7 bases, and the junction held 9 bases outside the gene matches. Germline-derived CDR1 and CDR2 are SGHRS and YFSETQ. The CDR3 consists of 15 residues. The DNA of the CDR3 is TGCGCCAGCAGCGGTTCGGCAGGGGGCAGCGGGGAGCTGTTTTTT. The encoded protein is CASSGSAGGSGELFF.

CDR3 sequence (DNA): TGTGCCAGCAGCCCCTGGGGACGGGGGCAAGAGACCCAGTACTTC. It translates to CASSPWGRGQETQYF. This rearrangement joins TRBV5-4 to TRBJ2-5; perhaps TRBD2 as D (6 bases). The V gene lost 4 bases and the J gene lost 2 bases, with 15 bases spanning the gap. Germline V gives CDR1 SGHNT, CDR2 YYREEE (reference sequence). CDR3 length equals 15 residues.

The rearrangement uses TRBV11-2 and TRBJ2-2; the match to TRBD2 covers 7 bases. This CDR3 has 16 residues. The V gene's germline CDR1 is SGHAT and CDR2 FQNNGV. V was pared by 7 bases and J by 1 base, with 9 bases of the junction left unmatched. The CDR3 sequence: CASTGGRRQNTGELFF. The CDR3 DNA is TGTGCCAGCACCGGGGGGAGGCGGCAGAACACCGGGGAGCTGTTTTTT.

The V gene is TRBV25-1, the J gene TRBJ2-3; a weak D match, TRBD1 (6 bases). Germline loops: CDR1 MGHDK, CDR2 SYGVNS. V was shortened by 2 bases and J by 4 bases, with 10 bases between the two germline ends. CDR3 length: 14 amino acids. CDR3 coding DNA: TGTGCCAGCAGTGAACGCAGGGGCCCAGATACGCAGTATTTT. Protein sequence: CASSERRGPDTQYF.

This rearrangement joins TRBV7-2 to TRBJ1-1; 8 nucleotides line up with TRBD1. The J segment lost 1 base and the V segment lost 5 bases, leaving 9 bases of the junction unmatched. The CDR3 contains 16 residues. Per the germline V gene, CDR1 is SGHTA and CDR2 is FQGNSA. The CDR3 here is CASSLGQGRRNTEAFF. The CDR3 DNA reads TGTGCCAGCAGCCTCGGACAGGGCAGGCGGAACACTGAAGCTTTCTTT.

The rearrangement joins TRBV10-1 to TRBJ1-1; 10 nucleotides line up with TRBD1. The CDR3 contains 17 residues. Trimming at V came to 5 bases and at J to 0 bases, leaving 9 bases not matched to a gene. Looked up from germline, CDR1 is WNHNN and CDR2 is SYGVQD (reference sequence). In nucleotides, the CDR3 is TGCGCCAGCAGTCGATCCGGGACAGGGGCCCTGAACACTGAAGCTTTCTTT. Translated: CASSRSGTGALNTEAFF.

The count of this clone is one. The genes are TRBV7-9 and TRBJ2-5, with D uncertain. Germline lookup yields CDR1 SEHNR and CDR2 FQNEAQ (reference sequence). The CDR3 totals 12 residues. The V gene lost 6 bases and the J gene lost 5 bases, with 10 bases spanning the gap. The DNA of the CDR3 is TGTGCCAGCAGTTTAATGGGCGAGACCCAGTACTTC. It translates to CASSLMGETQYF.

The chain employs TRBV30 and TRBJ2-1; 9 bases are shared with TRBD2. The CDR3 totals 15 residues. V lost 2 bases, J lost 8 bases, and 10 bases stayed unmatched. Germline CDR1 reads GTSNPN; CDR2 reads SVGIG (reference sequence). The CDR3 here is CAWSSGRGGMDEQFF. The CDR3 DNA reads as TGTGCCTGGAGTTCGGGGCGGGGGGGTATGGATGAGCAGTTCTTC. The whole variable domain, filled in from reference TRBV30 and TRBJ2-1, reads SQTIHQWPATLVQPVGSPLSLECTVEGTSNPNLYWYRQAAGRGLQLLFYSVGIGQISSEVPQNLSASRPQDRQFILSSKKLLLSDSGFYLCAWSSGRGGMDEQFFGPGTRLTVL.

The table lists this clone with a count of one. V is TRBV6-4 and J is TRBJ1-1; 8 bases are shared with TRBD1. The CDR3 is 14 residues long. Trimming took 2 bases from V and 5 from J; bases not matched to a gene: 4. Germline V CDR1 and CDR2: MRHNA, SNTAGT. The CDR3: CASSDTDRGTEAFF. The CDR3 nucleotides are TGTGCCAGCAGTGACACCGACAGGGGAACTGAAGCTTTCTTT.